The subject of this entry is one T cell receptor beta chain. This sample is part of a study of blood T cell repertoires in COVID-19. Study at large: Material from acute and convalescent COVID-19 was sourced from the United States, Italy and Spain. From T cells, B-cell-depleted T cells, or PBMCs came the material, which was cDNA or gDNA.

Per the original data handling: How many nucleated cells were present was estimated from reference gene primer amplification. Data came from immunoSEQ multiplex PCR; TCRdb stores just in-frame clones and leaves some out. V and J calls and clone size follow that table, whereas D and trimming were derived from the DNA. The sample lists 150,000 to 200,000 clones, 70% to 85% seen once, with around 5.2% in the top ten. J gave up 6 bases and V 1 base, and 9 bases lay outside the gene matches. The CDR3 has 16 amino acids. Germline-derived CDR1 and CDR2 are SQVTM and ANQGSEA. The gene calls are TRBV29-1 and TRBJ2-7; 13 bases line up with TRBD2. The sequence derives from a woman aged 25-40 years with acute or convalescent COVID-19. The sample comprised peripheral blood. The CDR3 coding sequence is TGCAGCGTTGAAGCACCGACTAGCGGGGGGCTTAGCGAGCAGTACTTC. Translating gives CSVEAPTSGGLSEQYF.